This TCR beta chain is drawn from a study of breast tumors, draining lymph nodes, adjacent tissues. Broader study findings: The data were judged consistent with most tumor T cells coming from lymph node and expanding in tumor. Tumors had less TCR diversity than lymph nodes, more than nontumor tissue.

TCRdb independently ran MiXCR on the multiplex PCR reads; one entry per CDR3 protein. Of approximately 90,000 distinct CDR3 sequences in the sample, approximately 30% were seen once. Axillary draining lymph nodes of breast cancer patients supplied the node samples. Remarks on this clonotype: Antigen specificity is unknown. This may come from a read error, since a much larger clone is one base off.

This CDR3 has 12 residues. Germline values: CDR1 GTSNPN, CDR2 SVGIG (reference sequence). The clonotype was recovered from a female donor with breast cancer. Some clones in this sample may be carry-over from other donors' samples. The specimen sequenced was axillary lymph node tissue. This rearrangement joins TRBV30 to TRBJ2-3; 9 nucleotides match TRBD2. The CDR3 here is CAWTSGTDTRYF. DNA for the CDR3: TGTGCCTGGACTAGCGGGACGGATACGCGGTATTTT.